This TCR beta chain was identified in a study of T cell responses to AZD1222 COVID-19 vaccine. Broader study findings: Baseline serology detected seropositivity in only six or seven AZD1222 recipients. The reported proportion of spike-specific TCRs targeting unmutated variant regions was nearly half. Repertoire sampling occurred only after the peak T cell response. Compared with day 0, the breadth and depth of the Spike-specific TCR repertoire rose significantly after two doses of AZD1222.

Worth noting for this clone: Its antigen remains unidentified.

Clones were read by immunoSEQ multiplex PCR, and TCRdb kept only the in-frame ones, dropping some. The sample contains approximately 140,000 clones, 75% to 90% of which appear only once. The CDR3 consists of 15 residues. From germline, CDR1 is SGHRS and CDR2 YFSETQ. V was pared by 6 bases and J by 0 bases, with 13 bases between. Sequenced material: peripheral blood, taken on day 0 of MenACWY control vaccination. The chain uses TRBV5-1 and TRBJ1-3; D unclear. This clonotype was obtained from an adult in good health. CDR3 DNA sequence: TGCGCCAGCACCCCGGACGGCTTCTCTGGAAACACCATATATTTT. It translates to CASTPDGFSGNTIYF.